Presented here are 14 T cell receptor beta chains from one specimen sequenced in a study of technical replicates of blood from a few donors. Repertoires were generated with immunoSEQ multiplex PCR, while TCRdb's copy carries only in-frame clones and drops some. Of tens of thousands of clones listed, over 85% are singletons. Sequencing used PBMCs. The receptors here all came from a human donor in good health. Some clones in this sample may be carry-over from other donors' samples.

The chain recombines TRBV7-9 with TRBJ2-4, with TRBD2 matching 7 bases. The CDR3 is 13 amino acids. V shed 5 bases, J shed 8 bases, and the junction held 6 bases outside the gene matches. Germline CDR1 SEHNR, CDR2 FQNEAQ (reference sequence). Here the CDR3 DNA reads TGTGCCAGCAGCCGCGGGGAGGGACACATTCAGTACTTC. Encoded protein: CASSRGEGHIQYF. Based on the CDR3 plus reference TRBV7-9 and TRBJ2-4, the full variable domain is DTGVSQNPRHKITKRGQNVTFRCDPISEHNRLYWYRQTLGQGPEFLTYFQNEAQLEKSRLLSDRFSAERPKGSFSTLEIQRTEQGDSAMYLCASSRGEGHIQYFGAGTRLSVL.

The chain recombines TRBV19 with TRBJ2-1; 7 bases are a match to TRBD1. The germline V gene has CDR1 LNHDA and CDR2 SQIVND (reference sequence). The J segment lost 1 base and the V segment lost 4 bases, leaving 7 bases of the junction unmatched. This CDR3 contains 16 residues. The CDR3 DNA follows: TGTGCCAGTAGTAACATACAGGGGAAGTCCTACAATGAGCAGTTCTTC. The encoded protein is CASSNIQGKSYNEQFF.

The CDR3 nucleotides are TGTGCCAGCAGCTTCACCGGGACAGAGCAACAAGAGACCCAGTACTTC. As protein: CASSFTGTEQQETQYF. The rearrangement uses TRBV5-6 and TRBJ2-5; 7 bases match TRBD1. The V gene's germline CDR1 is SGHDT and CDR2 YYEEEE. Unmatched junction bases numbered 9, after V lost 2 bases and J lost 2 bases. This CDR3 spans 16 amino acids.

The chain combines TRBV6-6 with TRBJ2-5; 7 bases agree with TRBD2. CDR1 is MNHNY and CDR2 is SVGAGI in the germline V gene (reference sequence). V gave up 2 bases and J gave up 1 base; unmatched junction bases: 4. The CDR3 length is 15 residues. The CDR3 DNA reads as TGTGCCAGCAGTTACCCCCGGACTAGCCAAGAGACCCAGTACTTC. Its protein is CASSYPRTSQETQYF.

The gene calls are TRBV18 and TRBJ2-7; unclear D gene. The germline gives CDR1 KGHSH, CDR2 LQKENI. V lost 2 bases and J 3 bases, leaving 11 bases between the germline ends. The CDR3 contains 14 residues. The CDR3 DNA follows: TGTGCCAGCTCACCAGGTCGGCAGGTCTACGAGCAGTACTTC. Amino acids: CASSPGRQVYEQYF. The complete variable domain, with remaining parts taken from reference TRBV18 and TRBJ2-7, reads NAGVMQNPRHLVRRRGQEARLRCSPMKGHSHVYWYRQLPEEGLKFMVYLQKENIIDESGMPKERFSAEFPKEGPSILRIQQVVRGDSAAYFCASSPGRQVYEQYFGPGTRLTVT.

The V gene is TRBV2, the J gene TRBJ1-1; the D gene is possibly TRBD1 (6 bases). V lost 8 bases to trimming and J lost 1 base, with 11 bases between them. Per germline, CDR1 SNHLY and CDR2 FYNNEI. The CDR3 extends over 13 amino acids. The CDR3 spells CASARQENTEAFF. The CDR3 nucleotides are TGTGCCAGCGCCAGACAGGAGAACACTGAAGCTTTCTTT.

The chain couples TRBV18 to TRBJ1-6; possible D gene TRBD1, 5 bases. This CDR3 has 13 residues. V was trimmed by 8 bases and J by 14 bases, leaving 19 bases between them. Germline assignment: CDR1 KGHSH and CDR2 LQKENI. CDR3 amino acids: CASTQGKRSALHF. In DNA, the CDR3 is TGTGCCAGCACCCAGGGCAAGAGGAGTGCCCTCCACTTT.

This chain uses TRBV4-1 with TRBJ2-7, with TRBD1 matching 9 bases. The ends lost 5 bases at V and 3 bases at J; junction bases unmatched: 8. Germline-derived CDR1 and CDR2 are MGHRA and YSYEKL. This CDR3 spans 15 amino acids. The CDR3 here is CASSITGTGFYEQYF. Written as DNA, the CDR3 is TGCGCCAGCAGCATTACCGGGACAGGGTTCTACGAGCAGTACTTC.

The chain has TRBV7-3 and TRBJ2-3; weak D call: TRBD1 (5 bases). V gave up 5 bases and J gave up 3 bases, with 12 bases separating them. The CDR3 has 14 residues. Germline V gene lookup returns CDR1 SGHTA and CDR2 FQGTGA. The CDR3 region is CASSPGFSTDTQYF. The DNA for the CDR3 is TGTGCCAGCAGCCCAGGGTTTTCGACAGATACGCAGTATTTT.

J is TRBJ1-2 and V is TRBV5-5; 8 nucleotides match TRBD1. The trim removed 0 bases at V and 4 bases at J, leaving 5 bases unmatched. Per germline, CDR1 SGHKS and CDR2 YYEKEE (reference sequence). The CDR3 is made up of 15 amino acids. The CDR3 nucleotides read TGTGCCAGCAGCTTGGATCGGGACAGGCCCTATGGCTACACCTTC. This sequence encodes CASSLDRDRPYGYTF. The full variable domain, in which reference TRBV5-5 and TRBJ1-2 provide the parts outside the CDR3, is DAGVTQSPTHLIKTRGQQVTLRCSPISGHKSVSWYQQVLGQGPQFIFQYYEKEERGRGNFPDRFSARQFPNYSSELNVNALLLGDSALYLCASSLDRDRPYGYTFGSGTRLTVV.

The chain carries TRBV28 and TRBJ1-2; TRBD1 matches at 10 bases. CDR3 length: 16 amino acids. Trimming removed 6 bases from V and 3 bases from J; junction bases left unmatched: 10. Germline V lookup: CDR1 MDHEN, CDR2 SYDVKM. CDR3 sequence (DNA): TGTGCCAGCAGCCAACCCCGACAGGGGGCGTACTATGGCTACACCTTC. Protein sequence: CASSQPRQGAYYGYTF.

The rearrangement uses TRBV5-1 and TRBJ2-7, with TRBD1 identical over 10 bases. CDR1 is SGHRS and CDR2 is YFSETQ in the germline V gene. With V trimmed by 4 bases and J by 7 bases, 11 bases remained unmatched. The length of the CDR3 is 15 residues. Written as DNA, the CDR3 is TGCGCCAGCAGCCCGACCGGGACAGGGGCAGGGGAGCAGTACTTC. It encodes CASSPTGTGAGEQYF. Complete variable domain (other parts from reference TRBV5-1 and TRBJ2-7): KAGVTQTPRYLIKTRGQQVTLSCSPISGHRSVSWYQQTPGQGLQFLFEYFSETQRNKGNFPGRFSGRQFSNSRSEMNVSTLELGDSALYLCASSPTGTGAGEQYFGPGTRLTVT.

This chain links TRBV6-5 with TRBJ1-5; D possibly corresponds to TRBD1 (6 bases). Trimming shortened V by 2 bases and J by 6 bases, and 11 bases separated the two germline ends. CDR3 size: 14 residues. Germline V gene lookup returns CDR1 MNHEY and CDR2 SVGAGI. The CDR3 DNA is TGTGCCAGCAGTTACGAGCAGGGGTTTCAGCCCCAGCATTTT. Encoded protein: CASSYEQGFQPQHF.

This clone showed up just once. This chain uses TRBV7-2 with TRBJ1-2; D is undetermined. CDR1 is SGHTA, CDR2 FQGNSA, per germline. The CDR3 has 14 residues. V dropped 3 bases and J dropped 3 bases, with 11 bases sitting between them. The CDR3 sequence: CASSFSGSDYGYTF. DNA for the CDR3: TGTGCCAGCAGCTTCTCAGGCTCAGACTATGGCTACACCTTC.